This entry lists 30 T cell receptor beta chains sequenced from one sample in a study of PD-1 blockade in classical Hodgkin lymphoma. Only in-frame clones appear in the TCRdb table, and some are missing; sequencing was by immunoSEQ multiplex PCR. Found here are over 25,000 clones, less than 80% of them singletons; the top ten hold about 33%. All patients experienced relapse after autologous stem cell transplantation, and brentuximab vedotin exposure was variable. Specimen: peripheral blood mononuclear cells (PBMCs), collected before the second cycle of nivolumab. All receptors derive from a human donor with classical Hodgkin lymphoma.

The chain has TRBV7-2 and TRBJ1-1, with D unresolved. The germline V gene has CDR1 SGHTA and CDR2 FQGNSA. The CDR3 is 14 residues long. V gave up 3 bases and J gave up 7 bases, with 15 bases separating them. The CDR3: CASSFADLGVEAFF. The CDR3 region has the DNA TGTGCCAGCAGCTTTGCAGACCTGGGTGTTGAAGCTTTCTTT.

The V call is TRBV2, the J call TRBJ2-7; D uncertain. The V end was cut by 3 bases, the J end by 5 bases, with 17 bases between. From germline, CDR1 is SNHLY and CDR2 FYNNEI. CDR3 length equals 15 residues. This CDR3 reads CASSELGYGIHEQYF. In nucleotides, the CDR3 is TGTGCCAGCAGTGAGCTAGGGTATGGGATCCACGAGCAGTACTTC.

The rearrangement uses TRBV2 and TRBJ1-1; the D gene is possibly TRBD1 (5 bases). Germline CDR1 and CDR2: SNHLY and FYNNEI. Trimming removed 6 bases at V and 1 base at J, with 12 bases between. The CDR3 runs to 14 residues. CDR3 DNA: TGTGCCAGCAGATCTCTTCAGGGGAACACTGAAGCTTTCTTT. Protein product: CASRSLQGNTEAFF.

The chain links TRBV7-2 to TRBJ2-1; unclear D gene. Trimming took 5 bases from V and 1 from J, leaving 12 bases between them. From germline, CDR1 is SGHTA and CDR2 FQGNSA. The CDR3 contains 15 residues. The CDR3 DNA reads as TGTGCCAGCAGCCCACAGCCCGCATCCTACAATGAGCAGTTCTTC. It is translated as CASSPQPASYNEQFF.

This clone was recorded a few times. The V and J genes are TRBV2 and TRBJ2-1; 8 bases are a match to TRBD2. Trimming cost V 4 bases and J 6 bases; bases outside gene matches: 11. The V gene's germline CDR1 is SNHLY and CDR2 FYNNEI. This CDR3 has 16 amino acids. The CDR3 sequence is CASSVRGGRTGNEQFF. The CDR3 region has the DNA TGTGCCAGCAGTGTACGGGGGGGCAGGACGGGCAATGAGCAGTTCTTC.

The chain links TRBV21-1 to TRBJ2-7; the table's D call TRBD2 went unverified against the DNA. TRBV21-1 corresponds to a pseudogene. This CDR3 region has 17 residues. The CDR3 sequence is CASSKGPFLPTGDEQYF. For the CDR3, the DNA is TGTGCCAGCAGCAAAGGGCCCTTCTTGCCTACCGGAGACGAGCAGTACTTC.

The J gene is TRBJ1-5, the V gene TRBV4-3; the D is unclear. Trimming took off 0 bases at V and 5 bases at J, with 5 bases between the two ends. CDR3 size: 13 residues. The germline V gene encodes CDR1 LGHNA and CDR2 YSLEER. CDR3 amino acids: CASSQEEDQPQHF. CDR3 in DNA: TGCGCCAGCAGCCAAGAGGAAGATCAGCCCCAGCATTTT.

The chain couples TRBV19 to TRBJ1-2, with D unresolved. V lost 3 bases to trimming and J lost 1 base, with 18 bases between them. CDR1 is LNHDA, CDR2 SQIVND, per germline (reference sequence). The CDR3 extends over 17 amino acids. CDR3 loop: CASSIGGSGLGNYGYTF. The CDR3 DNA sequence: TGTGCCAGTAGTATTGGAGGGTCTGGACTAGGTAACTATGGCTACACCTTC.

This clone was observed a few times. The genes are TRBV5-1 and TRBJ2-2; D perhaps matches TRBD1 (5 bases). The CDR3 is made up of 15 amino acids. The germline V and J ends were trimmed by 2 bases and 0 bases, with 8 bases remaining between them. Germline CDR1 and CDR2: SGHRS and YFSETQ. In DNA, the CDR3 is TGCGCCAGCAGCTTAACCAGGGCGAACACCGGGGAGCTGTTTTTT. As protein: CASSLTRANTGELFF.

The rearrangement links TRBV19 to TRBJ1-2; 9 nucleotides agree with TRBD1. The V segment lost 5 bases and the J segment 13 bases; nucleotides outside the gene matches: 11. CDR1 and CDR2 from the germline V gene are LNHDA and SQIVND (reference sequence). The CDR3 runs 13 residues. CDR3 amino acids: CASSPGTGREGTF. CDR3 nucleotides: TGTGCCAGTAGTCCGGGGACAGGGAGGGAGGGCACCTTC.

The chain combines TRBV6-1 with TRBJ2-3, with D perhaps assigned TRBD1 or TRBD2 (5 bases each). Germline V gene data show CDR1 as MNHNS and CDR2 as SASEGT. The CDR3 extends over 14 amino acids. V lost 6 bases and J lost 2, with 12 bases in between. The CDR3 region is CASRAGTYTDTQYF. The CDR3 nucleotides read TGTGCCAGCAGGGCAGGGACGTACACAGATACGCAGTATTTT.

The rearrangement uses TRBV7-8 and TRBJ2-3, with 10 bases lining up with TRBD2. Trimming at V came to 2 bases and at J to 4 bases, leaving 9 bases not matched to a gene. The CDR3 loop spans 17 amino acids. Germline V gene lookup returns CDR1 SGHVS and CDR2 FQNEAQ. The DNA of the CDR3 is TGTGCCAGCAGCTTACGGCTGAGCGGGGGGGCCGCAGATACGCAGTATTTT. This encodes CASSLRLSGGAADTQYF. Together with reference TRBV7-8 and TRBJ2-3, the CDR3 gives the full variable domain: GAGVSQSPRYKVAKRGQDVALRCDPISGHVSLFWYQQALGQGPEFLTYFQNEAQLDKSGLPSDRFFAERPEGSVSTLKIQRTQQEDSAVYLCASSLRLSGGAADTQYFGPGTRLTVL.

The DNA for the CDR3 is TGTGCCAGCAGCTTAGGGGGCGGCAATTGGGGCACAGATACGCAGTATTTT. Its translation: CASSLGGGNWGTDTQYF. The chain couples TRBV7-9 to TRBJ2-3; weak D call: TRBD1 (5 bases). Trimming removed 1 base from V and 1 base from J, with 15 bases in between. CDR1 is SEHNR, CDR2 FQNEAQ, per germline (reference sequence). This CDR3 spans 17 amino acids.

The rearrangement joins TRBV11-3 to TRBJ2-7; D is ambiguous. The ends were cut back, 3 bases at V and 1 base at J, with 7 bases in the middle. CDR1 is SGHNT, CDR2 YENEEA, per germline. The CDR3 covers 13 residues. The CDR3 DNA is TGTGCCAGCAGCTTCAGACAATCCTACGAGCAGTACTTC. Translation: CASSFRQSYEQYF.

The J gene is TRBJ2-3, the V gene TRBV7-2; 7 nucleotides line up with TRBD1. The CDR3 runs 13 residues. Germline-derived CDR1 and CDR2 are SGHTA and FQGNSA. J gave up 5 bases and V 5 bases, and 4 bases lay outside the gene matches. The CDR3 DNA reads as TGTGCCAGCAGCGCATACAGGGGAGATACGCAGTATTTT. Translation gives CASSAYRGDTQYF.

The count of this clone is one. This chain uses TRBV29-1 with TRBJ2-1, with 8 bases that match TRBD1. In germline, CDR1 is SQVTM, CDR2 ANQGSEA. Losses at the gene ends were 7 bases for V and 4 bases for J; bases not matched to a gene: 6. The CDR3 extends over 13 amino acids. The CDR3 sequence: CSATGQAYNEQFF. The CDR3 region has the DNA TGCAGCGCCACGGGACAGGCATACAATGAGCAGTTCTTC.

V gene TRBV23-1 combines with J gene TRBJ1-2; TRBD1 might be the D (6 bases). TRBV23-1 belongs to the ORF category, with a function that is uncertain. This CDR3 has 16 residues. Trimming shortened V by 2 bases and J by 2 bases, and 15 bases separated the two germline ends. CDR3 in amino acids: CASSQEEQGGNYGYTF. The CDR3 DNA reads as TGCGCCAGCAGTCAAGAGGAACAGGGAGGAAACTATGGCTACACCTTC.

The table lists this clone with a count of one. The chain carries TRBV6-1 and TRBJ2-7; TRBD2 agrees at 8 bases. The CDR3 has 13 residues. Germline assignment: CDR1 MNHNS and CDR2 SASEGT. The CDR3 loop reads CASEAGAAYEQYF. CDR3 sequence (DNA): TGTGCTTCGGAAGCGGGGGCCGCCTACGAGCAGTACTTC.

The chain carries TRBV6-5 and TRBJ1-3; D might be TRBD1 (6 bases). The length of the CDR3 is 15 residues. V lost 2 bases and J 4 bases, leaving 12 bases between the germline ends. The germline gives CDR1 MNHEY, CDR2 SVGAGI. CDR3 sequence reads: CASSYGQGQGNTIYF. CDR3 DNA: TGTGCCAGCAGTTACGGTCAGGGGCAGGGAAACACCATATATTTT.

The genes are TRBV4-2 and TRBJ2-1; 8 nucleotides align to TRBD1. CDR3 length: 12 residues. The germline V gene encodes CDR1 LGHNA and CDR2 YNFKEQ. The trim removed 2 bases at V and 10 bases at J, leaving 1 base unmatched. CDR3 DNA: TGTGCCAGCAGCCAATCAGGGGGCGAGCAGTTCTTC. Translation gives CASSQSGGEQFF.

V usage is TRBV5-1 and J usage is TRBJ2-1; 7 bases are a match to TRBD1. The CDR3 is 15 amino acids. Germline CDR1 and CDR2: SGHRS and YFSETQ. V was pared by 4 bases and J by 3 bases, with 7 bases of the junction left unmatched. DNA of the CDR3: TGCGCCAGCAGCCAAACAGGGGCCGTCTACAATGAGCAGTTCTTC. Amino acid sequence: CASSQTGAVYNEQFF.

A note on this clone: This sample includes further DNA sequences coding for the same CDR3. The chain has TRBV7-9 and TRBJ2-2; D uncertain. Between the trimmed V and J ends, which lost 0 bases and 1 base, there was a span of 3 bases. The CDR3 contains 14 residues. The germline V gene has CDR1 SEHNR and CDR2 FQNEAQ (reference sequence). CDR3 amino acids: CASSLAGNTGELFF. As DNA, the CDR3 is TGTGCCAGCAGCTTAGCTGGGAACACCGGGGAGCTGTTTTTT.

This clone was observed once. V is TRBV18 and J is TRBJ2-5; D is unclear. Germline CDR1 KGHSH, CDR2 LQKENI. This CDR3 has 13 residues. The ends were cut back, 3 bases at V and 0 bases at J, with 5 bases in the middle. CDR3 sequence (DNA): TGTGCCAGCTCACCTGGGGACCAAGAGACCCAGTACTTC. Protein: CASSPGDQETQYF.

V is TRBV28 and J is TRBJ1-1; no reliable D call. The CDR3 is 12 residues long. V dropped 7 bases and J dropped 5 bases, with 11 bases sitting between them. The V gene's germline CDR1 is MDHEN and CDR2 SYDVKM. In DNA, the CDR3 is TGTGCCAGCATCGCGGAGAGGACTGAAGCTTTCTTT. This gives the protein CASIAERTEAFF.

The V gene is TRBV5-1, the J gene TRBJ2-2; 11 bases line up with TRBD2. CDR3 length equals 18 residues. Germline V gene data show CDR1 as SGHRS and CDR2 as YFSETQ. Trimming removed 4 bases from V and 0 bases from J; junction bases left unmatched: 8. The DNA of the CDR3 is TGCGCCAGCAGCGAAGCACTAGCGGGGGCCACGAACACCGGGGAGCTGTTTTTT. Translated: CASSEALAGATNTGELFF. Filled out from reference TRBV5-1 and TRBJ2-2, the complete variable domain reads KAGVTQTPRYLIKTRGQQVTLSCSPISGHRSVSWYQQTPGQGLQFLFEYFSETQRNKGNFPGRFSGRQFSNSRSEMNVSTLELGDSALYLCASSEALAGATNTGELFFGEGSRLTVL.

The gene calls are TRBV7-2 and TRBJ1-3; possible D gene TRBD1, 6 bases. The CDR3 covers 16 residues. CDR1 and CDR2 from the germline V gene are SGHTA and FQGNSA. The V end lost 5 bases, the J end lost 0 bases, and 14 bases lay between the germline ends. CDR3 amino acids: CASSRTGTTSGNTIYF. DNA of the CDR3: TGTGCCAGCAGCCGGACCGGGACAACCTCTGGAAACACCATATATTTT.

The genes are TRBV4-2 and TRBJ1-1; D unclear. From germline, CDR1 is LGHNA and CDR2 YNFKEQ. The CDR3 sequence is 15 residues long. Trimming took 0 bases from V and 1 from J, leaving 9 bases between them. CDR3 bases: TGTGCCAGCAGCCAAGATCTTTTGGGGAACACTGAAGCTTTCTTT. Residues: CASSQDLLGNTEAFF.

This clone was counted a single time. This rearrangement joins TRBV19 to TRBJ1-1, with a possible D match to TRBD1 (6 bases). Trimming pared 5 bases from V and 8 bases from J, leaving 15 bases between. The length of the CDR3 is 13 residues. Germline V gene sequence: CDR1 LNHDA, CDR2 SQIVND (reference sequence). The DNA for the CDR3 is TGTGCCAGTAGTCCACCGGGGGCCGTGGAAGCTTTCTTT. It codes for CASSPPGAVEAFF.

The rearrangement joins TRBV5-1 to TRBJ2-1; weak D call: TRBD1 (6 bases). V lost 4 bases to trimming and J lost 8 bases, with 16 bases between them. This CDR3 is 14 amino acids long. Germline loops: CDR1 SGHRS, CDR2 YFSETQ. For the CDR3, the DNA is TGCGCCAGCAGCACAATGGACAGTGTGGATGAGCAGTTCTTC. This sequence encodes CASSTMDSVDEQFF.

This chain uses TRBV5-1 with TRBJ2-6, with TRBD2 matching 9 bases. The ends lost 1 base at V and 0 bases at J; junction bases unmatched: 8. Germline V gene lookup returns CDR1 SGHRS and CDR2 YFSETQ. The CDR3 extends over 19 amino acids. CDR3 in amino acids: CASSLYGTSLSSGANVLTF. The CDR3 DNA reads as TGCGCCAGCAGCTTGTACGGGACTAGCCTTAGCTCTGGGGCCAACGTCCTGACTTTC.